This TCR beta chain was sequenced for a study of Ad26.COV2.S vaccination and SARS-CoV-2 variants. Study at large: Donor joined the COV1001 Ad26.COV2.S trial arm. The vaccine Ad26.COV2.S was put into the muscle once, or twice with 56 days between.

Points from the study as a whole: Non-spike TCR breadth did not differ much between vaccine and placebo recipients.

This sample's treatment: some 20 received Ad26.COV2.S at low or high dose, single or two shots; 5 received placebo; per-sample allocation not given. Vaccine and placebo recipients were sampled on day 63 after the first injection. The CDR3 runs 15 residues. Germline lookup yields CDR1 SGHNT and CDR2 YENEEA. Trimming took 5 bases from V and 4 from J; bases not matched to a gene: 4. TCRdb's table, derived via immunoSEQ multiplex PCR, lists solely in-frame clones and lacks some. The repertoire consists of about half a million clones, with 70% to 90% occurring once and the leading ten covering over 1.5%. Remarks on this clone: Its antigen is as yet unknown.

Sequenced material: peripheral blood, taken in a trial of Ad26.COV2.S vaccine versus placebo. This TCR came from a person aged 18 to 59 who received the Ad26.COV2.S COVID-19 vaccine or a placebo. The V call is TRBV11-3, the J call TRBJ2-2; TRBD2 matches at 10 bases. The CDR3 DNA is TGTGCCAGCAGCCGAACTAGCGGGGCCACCGGGGAGCTGTTTTTT. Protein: CASSRTSGATGELFF.